This TCR beta chain came from a study of blood T cell repertoires in COVID-19. As for the study in general: COVID-19 samples, acute and convalescent, were from the United States, Italy and Spain.

In the original analysis: Amplification of reference gene primers was used by the study to estimate nucleated cell counts. Profiling relied on immunoSEQ multiplex PCR, and the TCRdb table lists in-frame clones only, not all of them. Clone size and V and J calls were adopted from that table, with D and trimming inferred from the DNA. Here the sample spans fewer than 100,000 clones, about 93% being singletons. Germline V lookup: CDR1 SQVTM, CDR2 ANQGSEA. The CDR3 is made up of 14 amino acids. Trimming cost V 6 bases and J 4 bases; bases outside gene matches: 8. The TCR originated in a woman aged 80 or over with acute or convalescent COVID-19. The sample was peripheral blood. The chain links TRBV29-1 to TRBJ1-2; 10 bases agree with TRBD1. CDR3 amino acids: CSVTPGQGGYGYTF. Written as DNA, the CDR3 is TGCAGCGTCACCCCCGGACAGGGGGGCTATGGCTACACCTTC.